The clone carrying this T cell receptor (beta chain) showed up just a few times. PCR was performed a second time for about 7 to 12 cycles using a sample-barcoded 5' primer and a J-beta primer mix. TCRdb recomputed calls from the 5' RACE reads with MiXCR, one row per CDR3 protein. Of about 1.5 million distinct CDR3 sequences listed, roughly 43% are singletons. The CDR3 extends over 14 amino acids. V was clipped by 7 bases and J by 7 bases, with 17 bases between them. Germline V gene data show CDR1 as MNHNS and CDR2 as SASEGT. The record originates from a study of blood T cells in healthy people across ages.

The TCR comes from a woman in her late teens or twenties in good health. The chain is built from TRBV6-1 and TRBJ2-1; tentative D call: TRBD2 (7 bases). Material: blood. The CDR3: CASTIEGGGNEQFF. CDR3 sequence (DNA): TGTGCCAGCACAATTGAAGGGGGGGGGAATGAGCAGTTCTTC.